These T cell receptor beta chains were read from a single sample in a study of blood T cell repertoires in COVID-19. Repertoires were generated with immunoSEQ multiplex PCR, while TCRdb's copy carries only in-frame clones and drops some. Among roughly 400,000 clones listed, 80% to 90% were seen once. Sample: PBMCs or T cells enriched from blood (not recorded which). The receptors derive from a woman in her forties or fifties who had recovered from COVID-19. Each CDR3 is given with its conserved first and last residue. The order of the fields is clone size, V gene, D gene, J gene, CDR3 protein, CDR3 DNA. D genes are given only for firm matches. A clone size is listed for some rows: how often the clone was seen (once, few, many), or a class if it is expanded.

abundance: .; v_gene: TRBV30; d_gene: .; j_gene: TRBJ1-5; CDR3aa: CAWGDGSQPQHF; CDR3nt: TGTGCCTGGGGCGACGGGAGCCAGCCCCAGCATTTT
abundance: once; v_gene: TRBV19; d_gene: TRBD1; j_gene: TRBJ1-1; CDR3aa: CASSGPDRGTEAFF; CDR3nt: TGTGCCAGTAGTGGTCCGGACAGGGGCACTGAAGCTTTCTTT
abundance: .; v_gene: TRBV30; d_gene: TRBD2; j_gene: TRBJ2-3; CDR3aa: CAWRGAWRGGTDTQYF; CDR3nt: TGTGCCTGGAGGGGTGCATGGCGGGGGGGCACAGATACGCAGTATTTT
abundance: .; v_gene: TRBV2; d_gene: .; j_gene: TRBJ1-2; CDR3aa: CASSEGWGGLGYTF; CDR3nt: TGTGCCAGCAGTGAGGGATGGGGCGGTCTAGGCTACACCTTC
abundance: .; v_gene: TRBV27; d_gene: TRBD1; j_gene: TRBJ2-7; CDR3aa: CASSSQDRTYEQYF; CDR3nt: TGTGCCAGCAGTTCACAGGACAGGACCTACGAGCAGTACTTC
abundance: .; v_gene: TRBV19; d_gene: .; j_gene: TRBJ1-2; CDR3aa: CASWTVVGYTF; CDR3nt: TGTGCCAGCTGGACAGTTGTGGGCTACACCTTC
abundance: .; v_gene: TRBV5-1; d_gene: .; j_gene: TRBJ1-1; CDR3aa: CASSVRGGFNTEAFF; CDR3nt: TGCGCCAGCAGCGTCCGCGGGGGATTCAACACTGAAGCTTTCTTT
abundance: .; v_gene: TRBV28; d_gene: TRBD2; j_gene: TRBJ2-3; CDR3aa: CASSSLAGVSTDTQYF; CDR3nt: TGTGCCAGCAGTTCCCTAGCGGGGGTCTCCACAGATACGCAGTATTTT
abundance: .; v_gene: TRBV7-9; d_gene: .; j_gene: TRBJ2-5; CDR3aa: CASSPRTPPGQETQYF; CDR3nt: TGTGCCAGCAGCCCCCGGACACCCCCCGGCCAAGAGACCCAGTACTTC
abundance: once; v_gene: TRBV6-1; d_gene: TRBD2; j_gene: TRBJ2-3; CDR3aa: CASSETSGGARDTQYF; CDR3nt: TGTGCCAGCAGTGAAACTAGCGGGGGGGCCCGAGATACGCAGTATTTT
abundance: .; v_gene: TRBV15; d_gene: .; j_gene: TRBJ2-5; CDR3aa: CATSRLSREETQYF; CDR3nt: TGTGCCACCAGCAGACTCTCGCGGGAAGAGACCCAGTACTTC
abundance: .; v_gene: TRBV6-1; d_gene: .; j_gene: TRBJ1-4; CDR3aa: CASSEEQGVGELFF; CDR3nt: TGTGCCAGCAGTGAAGAACAGGGAGTTGGGGAACTGTTTTTT